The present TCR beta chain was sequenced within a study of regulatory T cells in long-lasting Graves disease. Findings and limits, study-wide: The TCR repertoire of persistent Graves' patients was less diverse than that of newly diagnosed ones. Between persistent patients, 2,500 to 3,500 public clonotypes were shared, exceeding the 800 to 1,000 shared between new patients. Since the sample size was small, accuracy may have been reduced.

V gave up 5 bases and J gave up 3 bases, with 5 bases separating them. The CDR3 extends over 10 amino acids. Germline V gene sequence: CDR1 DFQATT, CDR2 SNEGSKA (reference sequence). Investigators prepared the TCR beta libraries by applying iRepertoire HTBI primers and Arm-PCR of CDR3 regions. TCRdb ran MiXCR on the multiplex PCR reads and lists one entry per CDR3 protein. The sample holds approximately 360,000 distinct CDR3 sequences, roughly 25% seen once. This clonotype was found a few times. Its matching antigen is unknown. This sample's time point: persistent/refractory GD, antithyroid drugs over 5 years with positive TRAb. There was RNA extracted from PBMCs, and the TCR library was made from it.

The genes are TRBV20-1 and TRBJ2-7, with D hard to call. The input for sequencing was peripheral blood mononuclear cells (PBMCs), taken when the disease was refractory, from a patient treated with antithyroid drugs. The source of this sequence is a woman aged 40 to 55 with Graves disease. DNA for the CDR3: TGCAGTGCTGTTAACTACGAGCAGTACTTC. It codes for CSAVNYEQYF.